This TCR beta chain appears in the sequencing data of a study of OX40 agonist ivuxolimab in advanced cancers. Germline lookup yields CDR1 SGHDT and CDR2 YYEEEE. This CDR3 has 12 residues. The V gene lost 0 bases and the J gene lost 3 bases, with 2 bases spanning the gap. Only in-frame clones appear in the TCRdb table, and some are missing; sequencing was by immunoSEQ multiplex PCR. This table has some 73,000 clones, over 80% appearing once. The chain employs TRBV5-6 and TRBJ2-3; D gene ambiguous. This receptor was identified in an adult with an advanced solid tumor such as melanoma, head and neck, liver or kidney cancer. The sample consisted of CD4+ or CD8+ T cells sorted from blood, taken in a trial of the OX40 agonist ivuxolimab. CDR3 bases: TGTGCCAGCAGCTTGGATACAGATACGCAGTATTTT. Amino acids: CASSLDTDTQYF.